The rows below give T cell receptor beta chains drawn from one sample of a study of control samples from healthy donors and cancer patients. Data came from immunoSEQ multiplex PCR; TCRdb stores just in-frame clones and leaves some out. Of 13,000 or so clones in the sample, 88% were seen once. The sequencing sample was made of formalin-fixed, paraffin-embedded tissue. These receptors came from a male donor with melanoma. The CDR3 runs from the conserved cysteine through the conserved F or W. The D gene is left open where the match is weak. Clone size is given for some rows only: seen once, a few or many times, or a class if the clone is expanded.

-	TRBJ2-1	TRBD2	TRBV7-9	TGTGCCAGCGTCCATGGAGCGGGAGGCTCCTACAATGAGCAGTTCTTC	CASVHGAGGSYNEQFF
-	TRBJ2-2	-	TRBV19	TGTGCCAGTAGGATACAGAGCACCGGGGAGCTGTTTTTT	CASRIQSTGELFF
-	TRBJ2-2	-	TRBV5-1	TGCGCCAGCAGCTTGATGGGGGGAACCTGGACCGGGGAGCTGTTTTTT	CASSLMGGTWTGELFF
-	TRBJ2-3	TRBD2	TRBV7-2	TGTGCCAGCAGCATGTATAGCGGGAGGGGAGGCACAGATACGCAGTATTTT	CASSMYSGRGGTDTQYF
-	TRBJ2-7	-	TRBV4-1	TGCGCCAGCAGCCAAGTAGATCAGGGCTCCTACGAGCAGTACTTC	CASSQVDQGSYEQYF
-	TRBJ1-2	-	TRBV5-1	TGCGCCAGCAGCTTGGCCGGCAGGGATAGCTACACCTTC	CASSLAGRDSYTF
-	TRBJ2-1	-	TRBV7-3	TGTGCCAGCAGGGGCCAGGCGGTCGGTGAGCAGTTCTTC	CASRGQAVGEQFF
-	TRBJ2-3	-	TRBV2	TGTGCCAGCAGTGAGGGTCTTAAGATAAATACGCAGTATTTT	CASSEGLKINTQYF
-	TRBJ2-7	TRBD2	TRBV11-2	TGTGCCAGCAGCCCGAGGACTAGCGGTTACGAGCAGTACTTC	CASSPRTSGYEQYF
-	TRBJ1-2	TRBD1	TRBV19	TGTGCCAGTACCCGGGACAGGGACGGCTACACCTTC	CASTRDRDGYTF
-	TRBJ1-6	-	TRBV4-3	TGCGCCAGCAGTCAAGACGTTTCATCATCGGGCTCACCCCTCCACTTT	CASSQDVSSSGSPLHF
-	TRBJ2-2	TRBD2	TRBV6-5	TGTGCCAGCAGTCGACTAGCGGGAGACACCGGGGAGCTGTTTTTT	CASSRLAGDTGELFF
-	TRBJ2-2	-	TRBV19	TGTGCCAGTACCCTAATAGGATTAGCGGAGAACACCGGGGAGCTGTTTTTT	CASTLIGLAENTGELFF
-	TRBJ1-4	TRBD1	TRBV19	TGTGCCAGTAGTACTTCGGGACAGGGGGCGGCTAATGAAAAACTGTTTTTT	CASSTSGQGAANEKLFF
-	TRBJ2-1	-	TRBV20-1	TGCAGTGCTAGAGAGAATGAGCAGTTCTTC	CSARENEQFF
-	TRBJ2-1	-	TRBV29-1	TGCAGCGCCGCAGGGAATGAGCAGTTCTTC	CSAAGNEQFF
-	TRBJ2-7	TRBD2	TRBV5-8	TGTGCCAGCAGCTCGGGGGGAGCACTAGCGAATGAGCAGTACTTC	CASSSGGALANEQYF
-	TRBJ1-2	TRBD1	TRBV4-3	TGCGCCAGCAGTCCTCAGACAGGGAACTATGGCTACACCTTC	CASSPQTGNYGYTF
-	TRBJ1-1	TRBD1	TRBV7-6	TGTGCCAGCAGCTCAGGGGGCGCAGGTAAATACACTGAAGCTTTCTTT	CASSSGGAGKYTEAFF
-	TRBJ2-1	TRBD2	TRBV6-5	TGTGCCAGCAGAGGACTAGCGGGAGTTTTGAATGAGCAGTTCTTC	CASRGLAGVLNEQFF
-	TRBJ2-3	TRBD1	TRBV24-1	TGTGCCACCAGCCGGGACAGGGGGCGAGATACGCAGTATTTT	CATSRDRGRDTQYF
medium-sized	TRBJ1-2	-	TRBV7-3	TGTGCCAGCAGCTTAACTTACGGAGATAACTATGGCTACACCTTC	CASSLTYGDNYGYTF
-	TRBJ2-3	-	TRBV4-1	TGCGCCAGCAGCCAAGAGCACTACAGCACAGATACGCAGTATTTT	CASSQEHYSTDTQYF
-	TRBJ2-7	TRBD2	TRBV5-5	TGTGCCAGCAGCCTAGGACTAGCGGGAGCTTACGAGCAGTACTTC	CASSLGLAGAYEQYF
-	TRBJ1-1	TRBD1	TRBV12-3/TRBV12-4	TGTGCCAGCGCCGGACAGGATGAAGCTTTCTTT	CASAGQDEAFF
-	TRBJ2-2	TRBD2	TRBV5-8	TGTGCCAGCAGCTTGGAGGGACCACTAGCGGCGCCGAACACCGGGGAGCTGTTTTTT	CASSLEGPLAAPNTGELFF
-	TRBJ2-3	-	TRBV5-6	TGTGCCAGCAGCCCCGGAGGGGGGCCCAGTAGCACAGATACGCAGTATTTT	CASSPGGGPSSTDTQYF
-	TRBJ2-1	TRBD2	TRBV25-1	TGTGCCAGCAGCACCGGGGGGAGGAATGAGCAGTTCTTC	CASSTGGRNEQFF